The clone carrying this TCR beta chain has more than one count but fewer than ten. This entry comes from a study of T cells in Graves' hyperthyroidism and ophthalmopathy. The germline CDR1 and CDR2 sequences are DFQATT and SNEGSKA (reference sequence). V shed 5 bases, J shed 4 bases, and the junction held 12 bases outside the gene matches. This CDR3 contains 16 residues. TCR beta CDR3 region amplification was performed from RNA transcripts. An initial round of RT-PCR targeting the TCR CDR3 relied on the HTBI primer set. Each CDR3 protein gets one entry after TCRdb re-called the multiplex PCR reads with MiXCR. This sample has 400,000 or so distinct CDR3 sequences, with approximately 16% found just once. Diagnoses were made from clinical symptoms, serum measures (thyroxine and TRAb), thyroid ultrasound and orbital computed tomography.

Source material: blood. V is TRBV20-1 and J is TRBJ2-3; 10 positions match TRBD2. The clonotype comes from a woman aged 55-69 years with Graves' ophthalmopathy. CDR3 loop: CSAQKLAGVASDTQYF. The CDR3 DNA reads TGCAGTGCTCAGAAGCTAGCGGGAGTAGCTTCAGATACGCAGTATTTT.